Following are 14 T cell receptor beta chains from one sample sequenced in a study of T cells in Graves' hyperthyroidism and ophthalmopathy. TCR beta CDR3 region amplification was performed from RNA transcripts. In the first-round RT-PCR of the TCR CDR3, the HTBI primer set was used. TCRdb itself ran the multiplex PCR reads through MiXCR, one entry per CDR3 protein. The data contain about 610,000 distinct CDR3 sequences, 14% to 15% of them singletons. Sequencing was performed on blood. The origin of the receptors is a woman in her 40s with Graves' ophthalmopathy.

Many counts were recorded for this clonotype. The genes are TRBV2 and TRBJ2-3, with 12 bases fitting TRBD2. This CDR3 contains 15 residues. Trimming at V came to 5 bases and at J to 4 bases, leaving 4 bases not matched to a gene. Germline V gene lookup returns CDR1 SNHLY and CDR2 FYNNEI. The CDR3 DNA is TGTGCCAGCAGTCTAGCGGGGGGGATCTCAGATACGCAGTATTTT. Amino acid sequence: CASSLAGGISDTQYF.

This clonotype occurred many times. The chain links TRBV28 to TRBJ2-2; the D gene could be TRBD1 or TRBD2 (6 bases each). The CDR3 totals 15 residues. Germline V lookup: CDR1 MDHEN, CDR2 SYDVKM. Deletions cut 4 bases from V and 4 bases from J, with 13 bases between. This CDR3 is CASSSHGGGTGELFF. For the CDR3, the DNA is TGTGCCAGCAGTTCCCACGGGGGCGGCACCGGGGAGCTGTTTTTT. The variable domain in full, with the rest retrieved from reference TRBV28 and TRBJ2-2, is DVKVTQSSRYLVKRTGEKVFLECVQDMDHENMFWYRQDPGLGLRLIYFSYDVKMKEKGDIPEGYSVSREKKERFSLILESASTNQTSMYLCASSSHGGGTGELFFGEGSRLTVL.

The sample holds many counts of this clonotype. V and J are TRBV10-3 and TRBJ1-5; 10 bases are shared with TRBD1. The CDR3 contains 17 residues. The junction had 7 bases not matched to a gene; V was cut back by 5 bases and J by 0 bases. The V gene's germline CDR1 is ENHRY and CDR2 SYGVKD. The DNA of the CDR3 is TGTGCCATCAGTCCGGGACAGGGGTCCAATAGCAATCAGCCCCAGCATTTT. It codes for CAISPGQGSNSNQPQHF.

In this sample, this clonotype turned up a few times. The V call is TRBV19, the J call TRBJ1-5; D is uncertain. V lost 5 bases and J 12 bases, leaving 8 bases between the germline ends. In germline, CDR1 is LNHDA, CDR2 SQIVND (reference sequence). The CDR3 has 10 residues. The CDR3 is CASSSGVQHF. Here the CDR3 DNA reads TGTGCCAGTAGTTCCGGGGTCCAGCATTTT.

This clonotype was seen a few times. J is TRBJ2-2 and V is TRBV12-3 or TRBV12-4; 12 positions match TRBD2. The trim removed 7 bases at V and 5 bases at J, leaving 5 bases unmatched. The CDR3 loop spans 15 amino acids. CDR3 sequence (DNA): TGTGCCAGCACTCTAGCGGGAGGGATAACCGGGGAGCTGTTTTTT. Translated: CASTLAGGITGELFF.

The table lists this clonotype with a few counts. The chain joins TRBV3-1 to TRBJ2-7; D might be TRBD1 (6 bases). Trimming cost V 3 bases and J 11 bases, with 11 bases left between them. The V gene's germline CDR1 is LGHDT and CDR2 YNNKEL (reference sequence). The length of the CDR3 is 11 residues. CDR3 sequence (DNA): TGTGCCAGCAGCCAGCTCGGGGACAAGTACTTC. It yields the protein CASSQLGDKYF.

This clonotype was counted only a few times. A much larger clone lies a single base off, so this may be a read error. This rearrangement joins TRBV6-2 or TRBV6-3 to TRBJ1-1; D is unresolved. Trimming shortened V by 4 bases and J by 6 bases, and 12 bases separated the two germline ends. CDR3 length: 13 residues. Germline lookup yields CDR1 MNHEY and CDR2 SVGEGT. In DNA form, the CDR3 reads TGTGCCAGCAGTTGCGCAGGAATCGCTGAAGCTTTCTTT. This sequence encodes CASSCAGIAEAFF.

This clonotype has at least ten counts. The gene calls are TRBV12-3 or TRBV12-4 and TRBJ1-1; TRBD1 matches at 9 bases. The CDR3 contains 14 residues. V lost 7 bases and J lost 1; bases outside the gene matches: 4. The CDR3 sequence is CASTETGGNTEAFF. The CDR3 DNA is TGTGCCAGCACCGAGACAGGGGGGAACACTGAAGCTTTCTTT.

At least ten counts were recorded for this clonotype. The junction shows a germline mismatch at one end, possibly a read error. This chain uses TRBV28 with TRBJ2-5, with 8 bases aligning to TRBD1. The germline gives CDR1 MDHEN, CDR2 SYDVKM. The CDR3 length is 15 residues. CDR3 in amino acids: CTSSLDRAYQETQYF. The CDR3 DNA reads TGTACCAGCAGTTTGGACAGGGCCTACCAAGAGACCCAGTACTTC.

This clonotype was counted ten times or more. This rearrangement joins TRBV6-2 or TRBV6-3 to TRBJ1-5; no reliable D call. CDR1 MNHEY and CDR2 SVGEGT come from the germline V gene. The CDR3 runs to 15 residues. The ends were cut back, 4 bases at V and 4 bases at J, with 14 bases in the middle. CDR3 loop: CASSFRQGYNQPQHF. The DNA for the CDR3 is TGTGCCAGCAGTTTTCGACAAGGCTATAATCAGCCCCAGCATTTT.

This clonotype has a count of ten or more. V is TRBV30 and J is TRBJ1-1, with D possibly matching TRBD1 (6 bases). Germline values: CDR1 GTSNPN, CDR2 SVGIG (reference sequence). This CDR3 contains 14 residues. The V end was cut by 8 bases, the J end by 3 bases, with 19 bases between. The CDR3 region is CARKTGTGDTEAFF. As DNA, the CDR3 is TGTGCCCGTAAAACAGGGACGGGGGACACTGAAGCTTTCTTT.

This clonotype was detected ten times or more. This chain connects TRBV12-3 or TRBV12-4 to TRBJ2-7; D may correspond to TRBD1 or TRBD2 (7 bases each). With 0 bases removed from V and 5 bases from J, the gap between germline ends came to 14 bases. The CDR3 extends over 15 amino acids. CDR3 coding DNA: TGTGCCAGCAGTTTAGCCTTCAGGGGGGGCAACGAGCAGTACTTC. Protein: CASSLAFRGGNEQYF.

The rearrangement links TRBV7-9 to TRBJ2-5; a weak D match, TRBD1 (7 bases). V was cut by 5 bases and J by 1 base, with 17 bases left in between. The CDR3 has 16 amino acids. Germline V CDR1 and CDR2: SEHNR, FQNEAQ (reference sequence). The CDR3 sequence is CASSPDREVTQETQYF. Here the CDR3 DNA reads TGTGCCAGCAGCCCTGACAGGGAGGTCACCCAAGAGACCCAGTACTTC.

This clonotype was counted ten times or more. The rearrangement links TRBV2 to TRBJ2-5, with 13 bases matching TRBD2. J gave up 2 bases and V 7 bases, and 4 bases lay outside the gene matches. The CDR3 extends over 15 amino acids. CDR1 and CDR2 from the germline V gene are SNHLY and FYNNEI. CDR3 region: CASTGTSGAQETQYF. CDR3 coding DNA: TGTGCCAGCACCGGGACTAGCGGGGCACAAGAGACCCAGTACTTC.